The 12 T cell receptor beta chains given below trace back to one sample, sequenced in a study of cytomegalovirus exposure and HLA in healthy donors. The PCR used 60 Vbeta and 13 Jbeta primers. Repertoires were generated with immunoSEQ multiplex PCR, while TCRdb's copy carries only in-frame clones and drops some. The repertoire holds about 140,000 clones, with nearly 80% as singletons. The sample was PBMCs. The receptor source for this set is a woman in her 40s in good health and CMV-seronegative.

This chain connects TRBV6-6 to TRBJ2-1; TRBD2 matches at 7 bases. Germline V gene sequence: CDR1 MNHNY, CDR2 SVGAGI (reference sequence). The CDR3 has 11 amino acids. Trimming took 4 bases from V and 11 from J; bases not matched to a gene: 2. CDR3 in amino acids: CASSWEGQQFF. The CDR3 DNA is TGTGCCAGCAGTTGGGAGGGACAGCAGTTCTTC.

This chain connects TRBV7-3 to TRBJ2-3; TRBD2 aligns across 8 bases. CDR1 and CDR2 from the germline V gene are SGHTA and FQGTGA. The ends lost 5 bases at V and 0 bases at J; junction bases unmatched: 7. This CDR3 comprises 16 residues. The CDR3 region is CASSRAGASSTDTQYF. The CDR3 DNA reads as TGTGCCAGCAGCCGAGCGGGGGCCTCTAGCACAGATACGCAGTATTTT.

This rearrangement joins TRBV4-3 to TRBJ1-2, with 12 bases matching TRBD1. CDR1 and CDR2 from the germline V gene are LGHNA and YSLEER. There are 15 residues in the CDR3. V lost 2 bases and J lost 8; bases outside the gene matches: 6. The chain's CDR3 is CASSQTGTGGEGYTF. The CDR3 bases are TGCGCCAGCAGCCAAACCGGGACAGGGGGCGAGGGCTACACCTTC.

This clone was observed a few times. The chain combines TRBV6-4 with TRBJ2-3; perhaps TRBD1 as D (6 bases). Trimming pared 6 bases from V and 3 bases from J, leaving 10 bases between. This CDR3 comprises 13 residues. The germline V gene has CDR1 MRHNA and CDR2 SNTAGT. CDR3 loop: CASSVRGTDTQYF. As DNA, the CDR3 is TGTGCCAGCAGCGTAAGGGGGACAGATACGCAGTATTTT.

This sequence joins TRBV25-1 and TRBJ1-1; weak D call: TRBD1 (5 bases). The CDR3 has 14 amino acids. The germline V and J ends were trimmed by 5 bases and 1 base, with 11 bases remaining between them. Germline V gene sequence: CDR1 MGHDK, CDR2 SYGVNS. DNA of the CDR3: TGTGCCAGCAGTCAGCGGGGGTGGAACACTGAAGCTTTCTTT. This gives the protein CASSQRGWNTEAFF.

V usage is TRBV19 and J usage is TRBJ1-1; TRBD1 aligns across 10 bases. Germline CDR1 is LNHDA and CDR2 is SQIVND (reference sequence). The CDR3 runs 16 residues. V lost 8 bases and J lost 0; bases outside the gene matches: 9. CDR3 sequence (DNA): TGTGCCAGTCCCCCAGGGACAGGGGCCATGAACACTGAAGCTTTCTTT. Its protein is CASPPGTGAMNTEAFF.

This chain connects TRBV7-6 to TRBJ1-4, with TRBD1 matching 10 bases. Germline V lookup: CDR1 SGHVS, CDR2 FNYEAQ. The length of the CDR3 is 21 residues. V shed 4 bases and J 5 bases; nucleotides not matched to a gene: 22. The CDR3 protein is CASSSDLPKKTGTGVNEKLFF. The CDR3 nucleotides are TGTGCCAGCAGCTCTGACCTTCCAAAAAAAACCGGGACAGGGGTCAATGAAAAACTGTTTTTT.

For the CDR3, the DNA is TGTGCCAGCAGCTTATCCGGGACTAGCGGGGGGGCAGGCGAGCAGTACTTC. Its translation: CASSLSGTSGGAGEQYF. The V and J genes are TRBV7-2 and TRBJ2-7; TRBD2 matches 16 bases. V gave up 2 bases and J gave up 6 bases; unmatched junction bases: 7. CDR3 length: 17 residues. Germline assignment: CDR1 SGHTA and CDR2 FQGNSA.

J is TRBJ2-7 and V is TRBV18, with a weak D call TRBD2 (5 bases). The CDR3 consists of 15 residues. Per germline, CDR1 KGHSH and CDR2 LQKENI. V dropped 0 bases and J dropped 3 bases, with 12 bases sitting between them. The CDR3 nucleotides are TGTGCCAGCTCACCACCGGAGGACGGTAACTACGAGCAGTACTTC. As protein: CASSPPEDGNYEQYF. The complete variable domain, with remaining parts taken from reference TRBV18 and TRBJ2-7, reads NAGVMQNPRHLVRRRGQEARLRCSPMKGHSHVYWYRQLPEEGLKFMVYLQKENIIDESGMPKERFSAEFPKEGPSILRIQQVVRGDSAAYFCASSPPEDGNYEQYFGPGTRLTVT.

This clone was counted a few times. The rearrangement joins TRBV4-2 to TRBJ2-7; D remains ambiguous. V was shortened by 0 bases and J by 0 bases, with 9 bases between the two germline ends. The CDR3 runs to 15 residues. Per germline, CDR1 LGHNA and CDR2 YNFKEQ. The CDR3 region has the DNA TGTGCCAGCAGCCAAGATTGGCCCGACTCCTACGAGCAGTACTTC. Its translation: CASSQDWPDSYEQYF.

This chain uses TRBV29-1 with TRBJ2-7; 12 bases fit TRBD1. Germline-derived CDR1 and CDR2 are SQVTM and ANQGSEA. The CDR3 is 14 residues long. V was pared by 5 bases and J by 7 bases, with 9 bases of the junction left unmatched. The CDR3: CSVIYRDRGREQYF. The CDR3 region has the DNA TGCAGCGTTATTTATAGGGACAGGGGGCGGGAGCAGTACTTC.

The chain links TRBV27 to TRBJ2-1; weak D call: TRBD2 (5 bases). Germline CDR1 reads MNHEY; CDR2 reads SMNVEV (reference sequence). With 7 bases removed from V and 5 bases from J, the gap between germline ends came to 24 bases. The CDR3 length is 17 residues. The CDR3 DNA is TGTGCCAGCAATTGGGAGTATCCCCTAACCCGAAACAATGAGCAGTTCTTC. Protein sequence: CASNWEYPLTRNNEQFF.